This T cell receptor beta chain was documented in a study of Ad26.COV2.S vaccination and SARS-CoV-2 variants. CDR1 is LGHNA, CDR2 YSLEER, per germline. The CDR3 covers 15 residues. Trimming cost V 8 bases and J 2 bases, with 15 bases left between them. Sequenced by immunoSEQ multiplex PCR; TCRdb stores in-frame clones only, minus some. The profile shows fewer than 500,000 clones, around 90% of them singletons. Treatment: around 19 received Ad26.COV2.S at low or high dose, single or two shots; 5 received placebo; per-sample allocation not given. Following the first vaccine or placebo injection, samples were taken on day 63. An adult of 18-55 years in Boston served as donor.

This clonotype was obtained from a person between 18 and 65 years old who received the Ad26.COV2.S COVID-19 vaccine or a placebo. Sequences were derived from peripheral blood, sampled in a trial of Ad26.COV2.S vaccine versus placebo. The chain combines TRBV4-3 with TRBJ2-2; either TRBD1 or TRBD2 may supply D (5 bases each). For the CDR3, the DNA is TGCGCCAGCCGCGACGGGGCAGCCAACACCGGGGAGCTGTTTTTT. Its translation is CASRDGAANTGELFF.